The 14 T cell receptor beta chains presented below share a single source sample, sequenced in a study of cytotoxic CD8 clonotypes in ibrutinib-treated CLL. The table came from immunoSEQ multiplex PCR; TCRdb's copy has only in-frame clones and leaves some out. The sample includes 190,000 or so clones, approximately 68% of them seen just once. The specimen was PBMCs, collected after 24 months of ibrutinib treatment. Receptors were obtained from a human donor with chronic lymphocytic leukemia.

This clone was found a few times. The chain links TRBV7-2 to TRBJ1-2, with 7 bases identical to TRBD1. Germline CDR1 SGHTA, CDR2 FQGNSA. The V gene end was trimmed by 2 bases and the J gene end by 1 base; junction bases not matched to a gene: 10. The CDR3 totals 17 residues. In DNA form, the CDR3 reads TGTGCCAGCAGCTTAATATCCGGGACAGTCCATAACTATGGCTACACCTTC. Its translation: CASSLISGTVHNYGYTF.

V is TRBV30 and J is TRBJ1-4; 9 bases map to TRBD1. CDR3 length: 16 amino acids. Unmatched junction bases numbered 10, after V lost 3 bases and J lost 5 bases. Germline loops: CDR1 GTSNPN, CDR2 SVGIG (reference sequence). CDR3 DNA: TGTGCCTGGAGCCGTAAACGGGGGACAGGGAATGAAAAACTGTTTTTT. It specifies CAWSRKRGTGNEKLFF.

The CDR3 nucleotides read TGTGCCAGCAGCGTAGTGGGGGGTGGCTACACCTTC. Amino acid sequence: CASSVVGGGYTF. The genes are TRBV9 and TRBJ1-2, with D perhaps TRBD1 (5 bases). The V end was cut by 0 bases, the J end by 7 bases, with 7 bases between. This CDR3 has 12 amino acids. Looked up from germline, CDR1 is SGDLS and CDR2 is YYNGEE. The full variable domain, its missing parts supplied by reference TRBV9 and TRBJ1-2, is DSGVTQTPKHLITATGQRVTLRCSPRSGDLSVYWYQQSLDQGLQFLIQYYNGEERAKGNILERFSAQQFPDLHSELNLSSLELGDSALYFCASSVVGGGYTFGSGTRLTVV.

This clone was seen a handful of times. The genes are TRBV28 and TRBJ1-2; 7 bases align to TRBD1. V was pared by 7 bases and J by 0 bases, with 8 bases of the junction left unmatched. Germline CDR1 is MDHEN and CDR2 is SYDVKM. This CDR3 comprises 15 residues. CDR3 bases: TGTGCCAGCATAGAGACAGGGCGAACTAACTATGGCTACACCTTC. It yields the protein CASIETGRTNYGYTF.

The rearrangement joins TRBV7-6 to TRBJ1-4; 8 bases align to TRBD1. The CDR3 contains 20 residues. CDR1 and CDR2 (germline): SGHVS, FNYEAQ. After removal of 2 bases from V and 1 base from J, the junction contained 15 bases not matched to a gene. CDR3 amino acids: CASSLPLEQGAVGTNEKLFF. In DNA, the CDR3 is TGTGCCAGCAGCTTACCCCTAGAGCAGGGGGCGGTTGGAACTAATGAAAAACTGTTTTTT.

The chain carries TRBV9 and TRBJ2-3; TRBD2 aligns across 9 bases. Germline trimming cut 0 bases from V and 2 bases from J; bases unmatched to any gene: 4. In germline, CDR1 is SGDLS, CDR2 YYNGEE. This CDR3 is 16 amino acids long. Here the CDR3 reads CASSVDSGSYTDTQYF. CDR3 nucleotide sequence: TGTGCCAGCAGCGTAGATAGCGGGAGTTACACAGATACGCAGTATTTT.

This clone was recorded only once. V is TRBV28 and J is TRBJ1-1, with a possible D match to TRBD1 (5 bases). The CDR3 has 15 residues. V dropped 6 bases and J dropped 4 bases, with 18 bases sitting between them. CDR1 and CDR2 (germline): MDHEN, SYDVKM. The DNA of the CDR3 is TGTGCCAGCAGGCCACCTCAGGGTATGGGCACTGAAGCTTTCTTT. Its translation is CASRPPQGMGTEAFF.

The chain carries TRBV18 and TRBJ2-7; perhaps TRBD2 as D (5 bases). Germline CDR1 is KGHSH and CDR2 is LQKENI. The length of the CDR3 is 17 residues. V shed 0 bases and J shed 2 bases, with 17 bases lying between them. In DNA form, the CDR3 reads TGTGCCAGCTCACCACCGGCTCCTCGGACTCCCCCCTACGAGCAGTACTTC. Protein sequence: CASSPPAPRTPPYEQYF.

This rearrangement joins TRBV11-2 to TRBJ2-7; possibly TRBD2 for D (6 bases). Germline CDR1 SGHAT, CDR2 FQNNGV. The CDR3 loop spans 17 amino acids. Trimming pared 3 bases from V and 7 bases from J, leaving 25 bases between. The CDR3 nucleotides read TGTGCCAGCAGCTTCCTTCCGACAAGCTGGGGACTGGGGGAGCAGTACTTC. As protein: CASSFLPTSWGLGEQYF.

V usage is TRBV6-5 and J usage is TRBJ2-5; D gene uncertain. Germline V CDR1 and CDR2: MNHEY, SVGAGI. This CDR3 is 13 amino acids long. Deletions cut 5 bases from V and 2 bases from J, with 9 bases between. The CDR3 loop reads CASSNRRQETQYF. CDR3 DNA: TGTGCCAGCAGTAATCGGCGACAAGAGACCCAGTACTTC.

This rearrangement joins TRBV30 to TRBJ2-3; D gene unclear. V dropped 2 bases and J dropped 4 bases, with 13 bases sitting between them. CDR1 and CDR2 from the germline V gene are GTSNPN and SVGIG (reference sequence). The length of the CDR3 is 14 residues. CDR3 in amino acids: CAWSIQRAADTQYF. The CDR3 region has the DNA TGTGCCTGGAGTATCCAACGGGCGGCAGATACGCAGTATTTT.

The gene calls are TRBV29-1 and TRBJ2-7; 7 nucleotides agree with TRBD2. This CDR3 contains 15 residues. CDR1 is SQVTM and CDR2 is ANQGSEA in the germline V gene. V shed 6 bases and J 5 bases; nucleotides not matched to a gene: 16. For the CDR3, the DNA is TGCAGCGTCCCGACCAAGCGGGAATTGACGGACGAGCAGTACTTC. Translation: CSVPTKRELTDEQYF.

The chain joins TRBV25-1 to TRBJ2-7; tentatively, D is TRBD2 (6 bases). The CDR3 loop spans 14 amino acids. V lost 1 base, J lost 6 bases, and 13 bases lay in between. In germline, CDR1 is MGHDK, CDR2 SYGVNS. CDR3 coding DNA: TGTGCCAGCAGTGAATGGAGCCGGGAGAGCGAGCAGTACTTC. It codes for CASSEWSRESEQYF.

This CDR3 reads CASSPGGGYGNTIYF. The CDR3 DNA reads TGTGCCAGCAGCCCGGGGGGGGGCTATGGAAACACCATATATTTT. This chain links TRBV2 with TRBJ1-3, with D maybe TRBD1 (6 bases). The CDR3 extends over 15 amino acids. The germline V and J ends were trimmed by 6 bases and 3 bases, with 15 bases remaining between them. CDR1 SNHLY and CDR2 FYNNEI come from the germline V gene.